Sequencing of this TCR beta chain was carried out in a study of regulatory T cells in long-lasting Graves disease. Noted time point: newly diagnosed GD, antithyroid drugs for less than 3 months. RNA extracted from PBMCs served as the sequencing template. CDR3 length: 15 amino acids. Germline CDR1 and CDR2: SGHNT and YYREEE (reference sequence). Trimming cost V 2 bases and J 1 base, with 12 bases left between them. To make TCR beta libraries, researchers used iRepertoire HTBI primers and Arm-PCR of CDR3 regions. TCRdb reanalysed the multiplex PCR reads using MiXCR and keeps one entry per CDR3 protein. The sample has approximately 440,000 distinct CDR3 sequences, about a sixth seen once; the top ten hold more than 9%. These same records also appear under a second study, on T cells in Graves' hyperthyroidism and ophthalmopathy. That publication notes: Reasons for excluding patients were uncontrolled infection, other autoimmune disease, pregnancy or lactation. The HTBI primer set served for first-round RT-PCR of the TCR CDR3. Ophthalmopathy and stable hyperthyroidism were told apart by a 13 V-J model.

The sample in question was peripheral blood mononuclear cells (PBMCs), obtained at new diagnosis, from a patient treated with antithyroid drugs. This chain links TRBV5-4 with TRBJ1-1; perhaps TRBD1 as D (5 bases). This receptor was identified in a man aged 40-55 years with Graves disease. The CDR3, as DNA: TGTGCCAGCAGCTTTTCGGGACGGAGGAACACTGAAGCTTTCTTT. It is translated as CASSFSGRRNTEAFF.